One and the same sample provided the 26 T cell receptor beta chains below, sequenced in a study of blood T cells in healthy people across ages. The authors ran a second PCR of roughly 6 to 12 cycles using a sample-barcoded 5' primer and a J-beta primer mix. TCRdb re-derived calls from the 5' RACE reads in MiXCR, one entry per CDR3 protein. The profile shows 800,000 to 950,000 distinct CDR3 sequences, under 35% of them singletons. This same sample was also taken into another study, of T cells of mothers and their children.

Sequencing was performed on blood. These receptors were obtained from a woman aged 40 to 55 in good health.

There are many counts of this clonotype. V is TRBV28 and J is TRBJ2-7; 9 positions agree with TRBD2. The CDR3 has 14 residues. J was trimmed by 3 bases and V by 6 bases; bases with no gene match: 6. Per the germline V gene, CDR1 is MDHEN and CDR2 is SYDVKM. CDR3 residues: CASRRSGGHYEQYF. CDR3 DNA: TGTGCCAGCAGGAGGAGCGGGGGGCACTACGAGCAGTACTTC.

This clonotype was seen a handful of times. The chain carries TRBV20-1 and TRBJ1-2; 8 bases are a match to TRBD1. This CDR3 is 15 amino acids long. V dropped 1 base and J dropped 6; count of bases not matched to a gene: 10. Per germline, CDR1 DFQATT and CDR2 SNEGSKA (reference sequence). In DNA form, the CDR3 reads TGCAGTGCTAGAGTTTCCGGGACAGGCGTCAATGGCTACACCTTC. This codes for CSARVSGTGVNGYTF.

A note on this clonotype: A read error may account for a junction end that differs from germline. In DNA, the CDR3 is TGTGCCAACAGTTACTCGATGGCTGCGGGGACCTACGAGCAGTACTTC. This encodes CANSYSMAAGTYEQYF. This chain connects TRBV6-5 to TRBJ2-5; D is perhaps TRBD2 (6 bases). The DNA matches TRBJ2-7 better at its end, which makes the J call doubtful. Germline CDR1 MNHEY, CDR2 SVGAGI. This CDR3 comprises 16 residues.

This clonotype was observed at least ten times. At one of its ends the junction is not consistent with the germline gene, which may arise from a read error. V usage is TRBV5-1 and J usage is TRBJ2-1, with D possibly being TRBD2 (6 bases). CDR1 is SGHRS, CDR2 YFSETQ, per germline. The CDR3 sequence is 13 residues long. CDR3 coding DNA: TGTGCCAGCAGCTTAGCGGTGTACAATGAGCAGTTCTTC. Translation gives CASSLAVYNEQFF.

The table lists this clonotype with many counts. The chain links TRBV2 to TRBJ1-2; 9 bases fit TRBD1. Germline V gene lookup returns CDR1 SNHLY and CDR2 FYNNEI. The J segment lost 3 bases and the V segment lost 4 bases, leaving 12 bases of the junction unmatched. This CDR3 is built from 17 residues. CDR3 nucleotide sequence: TGTGCCAGCAGTGTACTCTCACCCCGGGACAGGGACTATGGCTACACCTTC. Its translation: CASSVLSPRDRDYGYTF.

The chain uses TRBV2 and TRBJ2-5; a weak D match, TRBD2 (7 bases). With 3 bases removed from V and 5 bases from J, the gap between germline ends came to 13 bases. The CDR3 consists of 14 residues. Germline CDR1 SNHLY, CDR2 FYNNEI. The CDR3 loop is CASSDGAGAETQYF. Written as DNA, the CDR3 is TGTGCCAGCAGTGATGGCGCGGGGGCGGAGACCCAGTACTTC.

The chain employs TRBV7-2 and TRBJ1-2; D is undetermined. CDR3 length: 15 amino acids. Germline V gene lookup returns CDR1 SGHTA and CDR2 FQGNSA. Trimming stripped 6 bases from V and 2 bases from J, with 16 bases between. DNA for the CDR3: TGTGCCAGCAGGTTTTCCCCAGTCGACAACTATGGCTACACCTTC. It encodes CASRFSPVDNYGYTF.

This clonotype was seen more than once but under ten times. The chain employs TRBV20-1 and TRBJ2-7; D is possibly TRBD1 or TRBD2 (5 bases each). The CDR3 runs 14 residues. Trimming cost V 3 bases and J 0 bases, with 12 bases left between them. Looked up from germline, CDR1 is DFQATT and CDR2 is SNEGSKA (reference sequence). CDR3 bases: TGCAGTGCTAGCCGGGACGCGAGCTCCTACGAGCAGTACTTC. Its protein is CSASRDASSYEQYF.

In its sample, this clonotype was seen once. This may arise from a read error, as a much more abundant clone is one base away. The V and J genes are TRBV7-2 and TRBJ2-4, with TRBD1 as a possible D gene (6 bases). The V gene lost 5 bases and the J gene lost 13 bases, with 24 bases spanning the gap. Germline V gives CDR1 SGHTA, CDR2 FQGNSA. This CDR3 contains 15 residues. The CDR3 DNA follows: TGTGCCAGCAGCCCGCAACCCGGGACATACAATGAGCAGTACTTC. As protein: CASSPQPGTYNEQYF. Complete variable domain (other parts from reference TRBV7-2 and TRBJ2-4): GAGVSQSPSNKVTEKGKDVELRCDPISGHTALYWYRQSLGQGLEFLIYFQGNSAPDKSGLPSDRFSAERTGGSVSTLTIQRTQQEDSAVYLCASSPQPGTYNEQYFGAGTRLSVL.

This clonotype was counted at least ten times. This chain links TRBV20-1 with TRBJ1-2; possible D gene TRBD1, 5 bases. Per the germline V gene, CDR1 is DFQATT and CDR2 is SNEGSKA (reference sequence). The V and J ends lost 1 base and 6 bases respectively, with 12 bases between them. This CDR3 comprises 13 residues. CDR3 in amino acids: CSARGAGYHGYTF. The CDR3 DNA is TGCAGTGCTAGAGGGGCAGGGTACCATGGCTACACCTTC.

This clonotype was seen repeatedly, ten times or more. In DNA, the CDR3 is TGTGCCGGTGGTCAGACAGGGGAGTCCTACAATGAGCAGTTCTTC. This codes for CAGGQTGESYNEQFF. The chain recombines TRBV6-1 with TRBJ2-1, with 8 bases identical to TRBD1. The V and J ends lost 11 bases and 1 base, in that order; junction bases with no gene match: 10. The CDR3 length is 15 residues. Germline-derived CDR1 and CDR2 are MNHNS and SASEGT.

The chain joins TRBV27 to TRBJ1-1; TRBD1 agrees at 9 bases. V gave up 7 bases and J gave up 1 base; unmatched junction bases: 16. Germline V gene lookup returns CDR1 MNHEY and CDR2 SMNVEV (reference sequence). CDR3 length equals 18 residues. The CDR3 here is CASKGSGQGTFQNTEAFF. As DNA, the CDR3 is TGTGCCAGCAAGGGTTCGGGACAGGGAACCTTTCAGAACACTGAAGCTTTCTTT.

This clonotype was seen just once. The final CDR3 position lacks the conserved phenylalanine or tryptophan, pointing to a likely read error. This sequence joins TRBV5-1 and TRBJ2-7; a weak D match, TRBD1 (7 bases). From germline, CDR1 is SGHRS and CDR2 YFSETQ. The V end was cut by 6 bases, the J end by 1 base, with 14 bases between. CDR3 length: 14 amino acids. CDR3 region: CASIWGDSSYEQYI. Written as DNA, the CDR3 is TGCGCCAGCATCTGGGGGGACAGTTCCTACGAGCAGTACATC.

This clonotype was counted many times. The genes are TRBV9 and TRBJ2-4, with D possibly called TRBD1 or TRBD2 (5 bases each). V dropped 3 bases and J dropped 8 bases, with 21 bases sitting between them. This CDR3 is 16 amino acids long. Germline CDR1 is SGDLS and CDR2 is YYNGEE. The CDR3, as DNA: TGTGCCAGCAGCGGAGACACGGGACGCTCCAGGGACATTCAGTACTTC. This gives the protein CASSGDTGRSRDIQYF.

At least ten counts were recorded for this clonotype. The V and J genes are TRBV6-2 or TRBV6-3 and TRBJ1-5; possible D gene TRBD1, 6 bases. V gave up 7 bases and J gave up 7 bases, with 17 bases separating them. The length of the CDR3 is 14 residues. Germline CDR1 is MNHEY and CDR2 is SVGEGT. The DNA for the CDR3 is TGTGCCAGCATGAAGTCAGGGGAGAGACAGCCCCAGCATTTT. Its translation: CASMKSGERQPQHF.

The rearrangement uses TRBV29-1 and TRBJ2-1, with 9 bases aligning to TRBD1. The CDR3 length is 13 residues. CDR1 and CDR2 from the germline V gene are SQVTM and ANQGSEA. With V trimmed by 6 bases and J by 6 bases, 6 bases remained unmatched. The CDR3 coding sequence is TGCAGCGTAGCACAGGGGGCAGTCAATGAGCAGTTCTTC. It yields the protein CSVAQGAVNEQFF.

In this sample, this clonotype turned up a few times. The chain combines TRBV13 with TRBJ2-7; D might be TRBD2 (6 bases). Germline-derived CDR1 and CDR2 are PRHDT and FYEKMQ (reference sequence). This CDR3 has 15 residues. V gave up 5 bases and J gave up 5 bases, with 19 bases separating them. CDR3 sequence: CASSQGVFGGNEQYF. CDR3 in DNA: TGTGCCAGCAGCCAAGGGGTTTTTGGGGGGAACGAGCAGTACTTC.

A remark on this clonotype: This may arise from a read error, as a much more abundant clone is one base away. V usage is TRBV2 and J usage is TRBJ2-5; D may be TRBD1 (6 bases). Trimming stripped 8 bases from V and 5 bases from J, with 18 bases between. This CDR3 comprises 14 residues. From germline, CDR1 is SNHLY and CDR2 FYNNEI. The CDR3 protein is CASGSQGARETQYF. CDR3 DNA sequence: TGTGCCAGCGGGTCACAGGGAGCCCGGGAGACCCAGTACTTC.

Points on this clonotype: This may stem from a read error, because a much larger clone lies one nucleotide away. Written as DNA, the CDR3 is TGTGCCAACAGCTCCCGACTAGCGGGCTACGAGCAGTACTTC. This sequence encodes CANSSRLAGYEQYF. The chain joins TRBV3-1 to TRBJ2-7, with 10 bases aligning to TRBD2. The CDR3 is 14 residues long. Germline V gene sequence: CDR1 LGHDT, CDR2 YNNKEL (reference sequence).

Only a few counts were recorded for this clonotype. CDR3 amino acids: CASSFEARNSPLHF. In DNA, the CDR3 is TGCGCCAGCAGCTTTGAGGCACGTAATTCACCCCTCCACTTT. This rearrangement joins TRBV5-1 to TRBJ1-6; D is ambiguous. The germline CDR1 and CDR2 sequences are SGHRS and YFSETQ. The CDR3 contains 14 residues. Trimming removed 2 bases at V and 6 bases at J, with 9 bases between.

This clonotype showed up just a few times. The chain couples TRBV7-9 to TRBJ2-5, with D maybe TRBD2 (6 bases). The CDR3 is 18 amino acids. Trimming shortened V by 3 bases and J by 5 bases, and 25 bases separated the two germline ends. CDR1 is SEHNR, CDR2 FQNEAQ, per germline (reference sequence). In DNA, the CDR3 is TGTGCCAGCAGCTTTACCAATATGCGGGACGCACCTTTGGAGACCCAGTACTTC. Protein sequence: CASSFTNMRDAPLETQYF.

The genes are TRBV6-1 and TRBJ2-5; tentatively, D is TRBD2 (6 bases). The germline V gene encodes CDR1 MNHNS and CDR2 SASEGT. The length of the CDR3 is 16 residues. Trimming took 1 base from V and 3 from J, leaving 15 bases between them. The CDR3 sequence is CASSEGWRGAKETQYF. For the CDR3, the DNA is TGTGCCAGCAGTGAAGGGTGGCGGGGCGCAAAAGAGACCCAGTACTTC.

This rearrangement joins TRBV20-1 to TRBJ2-7; D gene uncertain. This CDR3 is built from 14 residues. V lost 2 bases to trimming and J lost 3 bases, with 14 bases between them. The germline gives CDR1 DFQATT, CDR2 SNEGSKA (reference sequence). The DNA of the CDR3 is TGCAGTGCTAGAAGTCTCCGGGCCCTCTACGAGCAGTACTTC. Translation: CSARSLRALYEQYF.

This clonotype appeared a few times. The V gene is TRBV24-1, the J gene TRBJ1-6; D is undetermined. Between the trimmed V and J ends, which lost 4 bases and 8 bases, there was a span of 11 bases. The CDR3 sequence is 14 residues long. Germline V gene data show CDR1 as KGHDR and CDR2 as SFDVKD. This CDR3 reads CATSEGNMDSPLHF. The CDR3 coding sequence is TGTGCCACCAGTGAGGGGAATATGGATTCACCCCTCCACTTT.

The gene calls are TRBV5-1 and TRBJ2-3; 11 positions agree with TRBD2. V trimming: 3 bases; J trimming: 3 bases; junction bases outside the gene matches: 9. This CDR3 contains 17 residues. Germline V CDR1 and CDR2: SGHRS, YFSETQ. CDR3 in amino acids: CASSSKTGTSGTDTQYF. In DNA form, the CDR3 reads TGCGCCAGCAGCTCCAAAACCGGGACTAGCGGAACAGATACGCAGTATTTT.

To note about this clonotype: This could be a read error, since a much larger clone is one nucleotide away. This rearrangement joins TRBV7-2 to TRBJ1-5; D not certain. Germline loops: CDR1 SGHTA, CDR2 FQGNSA. The CDR3 totals 16 residues. This CDR3 is CSSSPEAGFVYQPQHF. CDR3 bases: TGTTCCAGCAGCCCCGAGGCGGGTTTTGTTTATCAGCCCCAGCATTTT.